This T cell receptor (beta chain) was obtained from a study of CD8+ T cells in alopecia areata. At the level of the study: Patients took tofacitinib for 6 to 18 months, followed by 6 drug-free months. The share of scalp area affected provided the severity score for treated patients.

As to this clone: Antigen specificity is unknown.

J lost 2 bases, V lost 1 base, and 2 bases had no gene match. The CDR3 contains 15 residues. Germline assignment: CDR1 SNHLY and CDR2 FYNNEI. Once RNA had been extracted, it was reverse transcribed into cDNA to act as the sequencing template. The method was immunoSEQ multiplex PCR; TCRdb's version includes in-frame clones alone and lacks a portion of them. The table lists some 150,000 clones, 80% to 90% of them singletons, with 25% in the top ten. Study-wide findings and caveats: Numerous expanded lesional clones remained in scalp and blood during tofacitinib.

Treatment denoted: oral pan-JAK inhibitor, 5-10 mg twice daily. Specimens obtained from alopecia areata patients comprised lesional scalp punch biopsies and peripheral blood. The sample in question was CD8+ T cells sorted from blood, obtained at week 4, from a patient treated with tofacitinib. The TCR originated in a human donor with alopecia areata. The gene calls are TRBV2 and TRBJ2-4; 7 positions match TRBD2. The CDR3 is CASSEVGGTKNIQYF. CDR3 DNA sequence: TGTGCCAGCAGTGAAGTGGGAGGGACCAAAAACATTCAGTACTTC.